This T cell receptor beta chain was recovered during a study of blood T cells in healthy people across ages. Points from the study as a whole: Donors of long life had a larger count of naive CD4+ cells and greater diversity than aged donors.

Trimming took 1 base from V and 1 from J; bases not matched to a gene: 21. The CDR3 extends over 22 amino acids. Germline values: CDR1 DFQATT, CDR2 SNEGSKA (reference sequence). In the case of this clonotype: What it recognizes is unknown.

Primers used in a second PCR of about 7 to 11 cycles were a sample-barcoded 5' primer and a J-beta primer mix. TCRdb reanalysed the 5' RACE reads using MiXCR and keeps one entry per CDR3 protein. The sample has more than 600,000 distinct CDR3 sequences; roughly 25% are singletons. These data are also associated with another study on T cells of mothers and their children.

The sequencing sample was made of blood. The J gene is TRBJ2-3, the V gene TRBV20-1, with 12 positions matching TRBD2. The receptor's source is a boy under 18 in good health. CDR3 amino acids: CSARVLNRGLLAGGKGTDTQYF. CDR3 DNA sequence: TGCAGTGCTAGAGTCCTAAACAGGGGGCTGCTAGCGGGAGGGAAGGGCACAGATACGCAGTATTTT.